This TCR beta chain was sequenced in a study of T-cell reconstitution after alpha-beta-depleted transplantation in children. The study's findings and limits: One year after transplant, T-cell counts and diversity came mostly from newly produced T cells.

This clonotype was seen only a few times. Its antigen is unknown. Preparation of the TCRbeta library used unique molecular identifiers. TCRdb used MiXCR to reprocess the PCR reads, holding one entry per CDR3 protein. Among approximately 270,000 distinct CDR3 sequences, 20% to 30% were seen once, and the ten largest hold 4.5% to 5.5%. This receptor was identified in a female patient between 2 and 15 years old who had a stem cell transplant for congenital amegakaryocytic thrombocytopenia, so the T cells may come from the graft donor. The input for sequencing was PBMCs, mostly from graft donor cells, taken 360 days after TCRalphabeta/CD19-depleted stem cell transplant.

CDR3 nucleotide sequence: TGCGCCACCCGGGACACCTACACCGGGGAGCTGTTTTTT. Its translation is CATRDTYTGELFF. The chain combines TRBV5-1 with TRBJ2-2, with a tentative D call TRBD1 (6 bases). Trimming cost V 9 bases and J 3 bases, with 12 bases left between them. The CDR3 is 13 residues long. CDR1 SGHRS and CDR2 YFSETQ come from the germline V gene.